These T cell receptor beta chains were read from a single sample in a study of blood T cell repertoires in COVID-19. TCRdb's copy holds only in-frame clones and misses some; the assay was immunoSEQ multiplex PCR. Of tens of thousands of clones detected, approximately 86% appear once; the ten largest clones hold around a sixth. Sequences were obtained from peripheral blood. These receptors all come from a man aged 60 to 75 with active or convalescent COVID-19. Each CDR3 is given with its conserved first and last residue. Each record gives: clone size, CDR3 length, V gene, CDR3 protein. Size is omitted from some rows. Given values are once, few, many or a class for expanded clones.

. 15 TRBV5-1 CASRALAGKTDTQYF
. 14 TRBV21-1 CASSRGDRDQPQHF
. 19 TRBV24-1 CATSDLRAGQGMYTGELFF
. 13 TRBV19 CASSLGGRETQYF
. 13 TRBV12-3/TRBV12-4 CASSRQGVTEAFF
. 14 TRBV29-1 CSGSDRGPYNEQFF
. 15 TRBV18 CASSPQGSVRETQYF
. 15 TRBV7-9 CASSLAGQSTDTQYF
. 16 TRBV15 CATSRDSGTGFYEQYF
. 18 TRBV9 CASSVAEAGGTTNYGYTF
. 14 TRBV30 CAWRVGAANTEAFF
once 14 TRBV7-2 CASSLGAPAQKLFF
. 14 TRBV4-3 CASSQAGTGVGYTF
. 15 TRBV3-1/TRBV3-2 CASSRGQFPNSPLHF
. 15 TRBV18 CASSPREGISYGYTF
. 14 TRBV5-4 CASSRGGFDYGYTF
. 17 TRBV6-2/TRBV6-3 CASNPISGDSINSPLHF
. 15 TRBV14 CASSQQGAYYYEQYF
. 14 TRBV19 CASSIGREEEKLFF
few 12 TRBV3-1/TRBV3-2 CASSPRAGELFF
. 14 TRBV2 CATGLAGLRETQYF
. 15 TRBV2 CASSLLGGLSYEQYF
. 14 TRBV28 CASRRESSNQPQHF
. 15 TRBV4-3 CASSKKPGTGTEAFF
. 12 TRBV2 CASSEGTGIQYF
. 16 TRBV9 CASSGAAREAAYGYTF
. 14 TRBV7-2 CASSLAGGNYGYTF
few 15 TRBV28 CASSSFQGGNTEAFF
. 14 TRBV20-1 CSASRTGGPAEAFF
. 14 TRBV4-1 CASSQTGQNYGYTF
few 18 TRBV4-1 CASSLPQAGGRVNEKLFF
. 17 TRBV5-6 CASSLALTGVENSPLHF
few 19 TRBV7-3 CASSLPSRGGIPSRRKLFF
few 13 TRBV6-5 CASSLGQGNTIYF
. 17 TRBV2 CASKLRAALTGADTQYF
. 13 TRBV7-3 CASSYDRDTEAFF
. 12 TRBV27 CASSNRRWALHF
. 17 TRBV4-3 CASSQGWVLGGGYGYTF
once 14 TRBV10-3 CAITQGQVYNEQFF
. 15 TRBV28 CASSPRDSRGYEQYF
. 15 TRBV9 CASSVLAGRTDTQYF
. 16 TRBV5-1 CASSSGKVAPNTEAFF
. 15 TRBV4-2 CASSQDAAVSYEQYF
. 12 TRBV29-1 CSVEAPSGGYTF
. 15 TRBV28 CASITRDRGLYEQYF
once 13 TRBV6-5 CASRGQVQETQYF
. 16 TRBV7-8 CASSTRASGGRETQYF
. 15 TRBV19 CASSIGAGGYTEAFF
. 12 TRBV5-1 CASSLPGDTQYF